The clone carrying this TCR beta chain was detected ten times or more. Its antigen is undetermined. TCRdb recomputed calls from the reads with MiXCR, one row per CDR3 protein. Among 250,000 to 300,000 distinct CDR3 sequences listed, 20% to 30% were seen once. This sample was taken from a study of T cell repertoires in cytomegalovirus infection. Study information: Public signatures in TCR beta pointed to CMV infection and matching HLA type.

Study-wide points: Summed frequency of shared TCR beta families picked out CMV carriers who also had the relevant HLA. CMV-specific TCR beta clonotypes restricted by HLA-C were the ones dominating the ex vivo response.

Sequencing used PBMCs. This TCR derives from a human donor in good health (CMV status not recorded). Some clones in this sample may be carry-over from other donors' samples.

CDR3 sequence (DNA): TGTGCCAGCAGTTTAGAGGACAGGGGTCGGGACTATGGCTACACCTTC. This encodes CASSLEDRGRDYGYTF. The chain links TRBV28 to TRBJ1-2; 9 positions match TRBD1. Germline CDR1 is MDHEN and CDR2 is SYDVKM. The CDR3 covers 16 residues. V was pared by 2 bases and J by 3 bases, with 7 bases of the junction left unmatched.